The clone carrying this T cell receptor beta chain came up a few times. Time point described: sample taken at primary tumor resection. Researchers sequenced whole RNA taken from tumor, nontumor lung or frozen PBMC without sorting. Germline loops: CDR1 SEHNR, CDR2 FQNEAQ (reference sequence). This CDR3 comprises 13 residues. The V end lost 11 bases, the J end lost 0 bases, and 13 bases lay between the germline ends. These data come from a study of spatial heterogeneity in lung cancer. TCRdb reanalysed the 5' RACE reads using MiXCR and keeps one entry per CDR3 protein. The sample holds 60,000 or so distinct CDR3 sequences, roughly 6.6% seen once.

The genes are TRBV7-9 and TRBJ1-2; D is possibly TRBD1 (5 bases). Specimen: PBMCs, collected at surgery. The origin of this receptor is a female donor with early-stage non-small cell lung cancer. The CDR3 is CAWTGAANYGYTF. DNA of the CDR3: TGTGCCTGGACCGGGGCCGCTAACTATGGCTACACCTTC.